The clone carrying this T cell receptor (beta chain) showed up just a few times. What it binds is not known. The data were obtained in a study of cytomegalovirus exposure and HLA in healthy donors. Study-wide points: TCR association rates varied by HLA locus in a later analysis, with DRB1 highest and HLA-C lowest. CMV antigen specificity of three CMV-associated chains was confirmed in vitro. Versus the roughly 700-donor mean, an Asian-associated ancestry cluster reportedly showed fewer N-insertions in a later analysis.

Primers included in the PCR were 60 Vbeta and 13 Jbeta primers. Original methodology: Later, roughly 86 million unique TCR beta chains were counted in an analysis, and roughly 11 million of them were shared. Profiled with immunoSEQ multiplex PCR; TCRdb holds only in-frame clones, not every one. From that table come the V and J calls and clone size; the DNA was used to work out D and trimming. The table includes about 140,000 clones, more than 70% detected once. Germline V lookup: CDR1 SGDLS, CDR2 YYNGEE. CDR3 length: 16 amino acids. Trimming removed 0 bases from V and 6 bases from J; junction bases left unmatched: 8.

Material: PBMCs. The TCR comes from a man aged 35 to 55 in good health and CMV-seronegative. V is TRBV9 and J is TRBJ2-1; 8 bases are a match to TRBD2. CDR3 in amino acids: CASSVEVGLASNEQFF. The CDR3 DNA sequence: TGTGCCAGCAGCGTAGAAGTTGGACTAGCAAGCAATGAGCAGTTCTTC.